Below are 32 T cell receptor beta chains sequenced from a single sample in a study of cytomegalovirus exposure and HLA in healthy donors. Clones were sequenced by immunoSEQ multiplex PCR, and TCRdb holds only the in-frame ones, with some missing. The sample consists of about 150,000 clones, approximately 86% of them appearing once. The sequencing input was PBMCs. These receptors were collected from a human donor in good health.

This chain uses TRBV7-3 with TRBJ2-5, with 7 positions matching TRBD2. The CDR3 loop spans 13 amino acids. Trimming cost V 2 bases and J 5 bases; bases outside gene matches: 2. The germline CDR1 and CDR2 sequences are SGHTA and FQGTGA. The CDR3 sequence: CASSLPGGETQYF. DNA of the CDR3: TGTGCCAGCAGCTTACCCGGGGGGGAGACCCAGTACTTC.

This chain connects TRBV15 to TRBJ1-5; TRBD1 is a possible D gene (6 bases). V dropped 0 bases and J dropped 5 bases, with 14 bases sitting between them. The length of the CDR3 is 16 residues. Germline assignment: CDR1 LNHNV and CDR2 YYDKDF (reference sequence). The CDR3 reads CATSRDQDRLDQPQHF. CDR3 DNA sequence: TGTGCCACCAGCAGAGATCAAGACAGGTTGGATCAGCCCCAGCATTTT.

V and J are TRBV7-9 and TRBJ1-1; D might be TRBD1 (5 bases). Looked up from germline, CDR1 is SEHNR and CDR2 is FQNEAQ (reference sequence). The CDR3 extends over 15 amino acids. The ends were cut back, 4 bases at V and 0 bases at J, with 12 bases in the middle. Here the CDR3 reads CASSSPTALNTEAFF. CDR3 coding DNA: TGTGCCAGCAGCTCCCCGACAGCCTTGAACACTGAAGCTTTCTTT.

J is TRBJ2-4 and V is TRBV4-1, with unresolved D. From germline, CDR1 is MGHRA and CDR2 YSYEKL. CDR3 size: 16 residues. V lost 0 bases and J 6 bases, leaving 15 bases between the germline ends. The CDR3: CASSQEPGDLLNIQYF. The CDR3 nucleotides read TGCGCCAGCAGCCAAGAGCCAGGTGATCTTCTAAACATTCAGTACTTC.

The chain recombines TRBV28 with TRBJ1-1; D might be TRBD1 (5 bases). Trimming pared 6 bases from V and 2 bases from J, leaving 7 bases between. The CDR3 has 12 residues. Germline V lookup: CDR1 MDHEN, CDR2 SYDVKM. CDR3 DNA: TGTGCCAGCAGCAGGGCCAACACTGAAGCTTTCTTT. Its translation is CASSRANTEAFF.

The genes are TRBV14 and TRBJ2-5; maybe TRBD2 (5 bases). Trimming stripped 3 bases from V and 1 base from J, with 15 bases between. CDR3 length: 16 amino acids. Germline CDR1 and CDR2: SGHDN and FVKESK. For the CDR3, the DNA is TGTGCCAGCAGCCATAGAGGGCCGTGGGGCCAAGAGACCCAGTACTTC. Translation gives CASSHRGPWGQETQYF.

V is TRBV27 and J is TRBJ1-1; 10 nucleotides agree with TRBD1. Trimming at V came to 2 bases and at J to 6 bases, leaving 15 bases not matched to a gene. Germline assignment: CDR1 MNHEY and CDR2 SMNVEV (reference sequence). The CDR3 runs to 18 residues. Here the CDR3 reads CASSLRGTGERHVAEAFF. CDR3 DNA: TGTGCCAGCAGTTTAAGAGGGACAGGGGAACGGCATGTGGCTGAAGCTTTCTTT.

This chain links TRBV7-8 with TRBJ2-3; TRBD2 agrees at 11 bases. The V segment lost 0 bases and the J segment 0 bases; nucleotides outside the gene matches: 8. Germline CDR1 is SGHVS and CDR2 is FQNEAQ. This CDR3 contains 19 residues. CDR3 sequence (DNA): TGTGCCAGCAGCTTAGCATCGTATTGGACTAGCGGGAGCACAGATACGCAGTATTTT. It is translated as CASSLASYWTSGSTDTQYF.

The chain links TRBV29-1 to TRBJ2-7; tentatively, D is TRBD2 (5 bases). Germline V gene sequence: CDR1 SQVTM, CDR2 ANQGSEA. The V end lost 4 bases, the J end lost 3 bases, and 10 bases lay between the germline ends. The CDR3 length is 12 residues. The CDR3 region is CSVGAGNYEQYF. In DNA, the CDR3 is TGCAGCGTTGGGGCCGGGAACTACGAGCAGTACTTC.

Here the CDR3 DNA reads TGTGCCAGCAGCTTAGTCTTGGACAGGAACCACGAGCAGTACTTC. This codes for CASSLVLDRNHEQYF. This rearrangement joins TRBV7-2 to TRBJ2-7; TRBD1 agrees at 7 bases. CDR3 length: 15 amino acids. V trimming: 1 base; J trimming: 5 bases; junction bases outside the gene matches: 8. CDR1 SGHTA and CDR2 FQGNSA come from the germline V gene. The variable domain in full, completed from reference TRBV7-2 and TRBJ2-7, reads GAGVSQSPSNKVTEKGKDVELRCDPISGHTALYWYRQSLGQGLEFLIYFQGNSAPDKSGLPSDRFSAERTGGSVSTLTIQRTQQEDSAVYLCASSLVLDRNHEQYFGPGTRLTVT.

Written as DNA, the CDR3 is TGCGCCAGCAGCCAAGCTTGGACAGTGGGAACTGAAGCTTTCTTT. Amino acid sequence: CASSQAWTVGTEAFF. The rearrangement joins TRBV4-3 to TRBJ1-1; possibly TRBD1 for D (6 bases). CDR3 length equals 15 residues. Germline assignment: CDR1 LGHNA and CDR2 YSLEER. Trimming left V 1 base short and J 5 bases short, with 14 bases between.

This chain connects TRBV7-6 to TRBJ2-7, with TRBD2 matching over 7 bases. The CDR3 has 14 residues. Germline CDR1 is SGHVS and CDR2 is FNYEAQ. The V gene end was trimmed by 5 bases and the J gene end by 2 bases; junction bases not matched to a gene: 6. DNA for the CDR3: TGTGCCAGCAGCCTTGGGGGGGATCCCTACGAGCAGTACTTC. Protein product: CASSLGGDPYEQYF.

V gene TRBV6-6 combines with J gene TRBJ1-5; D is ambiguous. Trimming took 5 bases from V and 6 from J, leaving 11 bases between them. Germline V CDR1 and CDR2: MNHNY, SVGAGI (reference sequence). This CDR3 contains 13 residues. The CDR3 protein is CASSRGSGQPQHF. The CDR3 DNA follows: TGTGCCAGCAGTCGGGGTTCCGGTCAGCCCCAGCATTTT.

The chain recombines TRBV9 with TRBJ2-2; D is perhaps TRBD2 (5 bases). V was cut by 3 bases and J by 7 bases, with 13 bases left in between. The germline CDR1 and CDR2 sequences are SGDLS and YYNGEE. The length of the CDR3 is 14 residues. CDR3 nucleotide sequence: TGTGCCAGCAGCGCTTTTTTTAGCGTCGGGGAGCTGTTTTTT. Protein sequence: CASSAFFSVGELFF.

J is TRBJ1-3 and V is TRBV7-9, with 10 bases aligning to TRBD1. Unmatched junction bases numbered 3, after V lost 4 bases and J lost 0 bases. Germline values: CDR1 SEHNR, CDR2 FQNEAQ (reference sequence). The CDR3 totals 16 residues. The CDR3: CASSWGQGPSGNTIYF. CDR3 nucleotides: TGTGCCAGCAGCTGGGGACAGGGGCCCTCTGGAAACACCATATATTTT.

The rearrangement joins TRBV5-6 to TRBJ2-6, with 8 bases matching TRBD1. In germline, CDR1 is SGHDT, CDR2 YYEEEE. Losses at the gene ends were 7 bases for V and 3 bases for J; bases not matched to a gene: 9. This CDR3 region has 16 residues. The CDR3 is CASRETGDGGANVLTF. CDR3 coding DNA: TGTGCCAGCCGTGAGACAGGGGACGGTGGGGCCAACGTCCTGACTTTC.

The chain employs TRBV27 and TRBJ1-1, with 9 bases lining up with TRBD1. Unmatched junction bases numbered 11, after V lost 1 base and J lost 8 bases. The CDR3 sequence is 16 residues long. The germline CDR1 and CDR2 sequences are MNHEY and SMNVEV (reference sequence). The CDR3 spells CASSLLNIQGAAEAFF. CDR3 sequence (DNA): TGTGCCAGCAGTTTATTAAACATACAGGGGGCGGCCGAAGCTTTCTTT.

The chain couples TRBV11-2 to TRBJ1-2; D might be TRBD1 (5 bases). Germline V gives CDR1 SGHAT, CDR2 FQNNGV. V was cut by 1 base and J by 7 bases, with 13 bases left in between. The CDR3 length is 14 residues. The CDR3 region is CASSLAGSNIGYTF. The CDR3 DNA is TGTGCCAGCAGCTTAGCAGGGTCGAATATTGGCTACACCTTC.

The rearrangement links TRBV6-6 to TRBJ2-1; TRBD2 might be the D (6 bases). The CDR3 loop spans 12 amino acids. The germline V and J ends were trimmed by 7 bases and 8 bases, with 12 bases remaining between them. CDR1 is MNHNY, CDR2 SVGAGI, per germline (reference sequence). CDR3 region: CASMSAGDEQFF. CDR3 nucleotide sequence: TGTGCCAGCATGTCAGCGGGCGATGAGCAGTTCTTC.

This CDR3 is CASSFTTGLNTGELFF. Written as DNA, the CDR3 is TGCGCCAGCAGCTTTACGACAGGGTTGAACACCGGGGAGCTGTTTTTT. The chain recombines TRBV5-1 with TRBJ2-2, with 7 bases lining up with TRBD1. Germline CDR1 is SGHRS and CDR2 is YFSETQ. CDR3 length: 16 residues. The V gene end was trimmed by 2 bases and the J gene end by 1 base; junction bases not matched to a gene: 5.

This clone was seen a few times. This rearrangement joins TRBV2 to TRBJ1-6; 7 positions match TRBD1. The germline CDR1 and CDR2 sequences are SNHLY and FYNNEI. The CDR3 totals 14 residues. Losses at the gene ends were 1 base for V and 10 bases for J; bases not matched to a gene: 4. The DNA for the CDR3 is TGTGCCAGCAGTGAAGGCGACAGGGACTCACCCCTCCACTTT. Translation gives CASSEGDRDSPLHF. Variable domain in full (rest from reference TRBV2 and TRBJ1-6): EPEVTQTPSHQVTQMGQEVILRCVPISNHLYFYWYRQILGQKVEFLVSFYNNEISEKSEIFDDQFSVERPDGSNFTLKIRSTKLEDSAMYFCASSEGDRDSPLHFGNGTRLTVT.

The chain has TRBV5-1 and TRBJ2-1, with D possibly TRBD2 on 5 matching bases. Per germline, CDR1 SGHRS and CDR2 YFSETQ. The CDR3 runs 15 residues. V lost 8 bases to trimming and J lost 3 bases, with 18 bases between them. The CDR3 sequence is CARQTSTYYYNEQFF. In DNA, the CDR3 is TGCGCCAGGCAAACTAGTACCTACTACTACAATGAGCAGTTCTTC.

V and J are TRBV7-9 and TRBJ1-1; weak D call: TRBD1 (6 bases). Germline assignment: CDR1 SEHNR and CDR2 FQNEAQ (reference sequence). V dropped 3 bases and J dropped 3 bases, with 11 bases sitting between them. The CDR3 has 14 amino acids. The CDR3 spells CASSLEQGDTEAFF. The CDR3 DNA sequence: TGTGCCAGCAGCTTGGAACAGGGCGACACTGAAGCTTTCTTT. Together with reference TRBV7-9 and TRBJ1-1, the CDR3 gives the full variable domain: DTGVSQNPRHKITKRGQNVTFRCDPISEHNRLYWYRQTLGQGPEFLTYFQNEAQLEKSRLLSDRFSAERPKGSFSTLEIQRTEQGDSAMYLCASSLEQGDTEAFFGQGTRLTVV.

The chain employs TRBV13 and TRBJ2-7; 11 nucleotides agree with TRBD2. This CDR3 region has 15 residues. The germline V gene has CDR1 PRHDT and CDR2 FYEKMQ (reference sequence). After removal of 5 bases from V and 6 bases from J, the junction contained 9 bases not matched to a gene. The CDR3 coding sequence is TGTGCCAGCAGCCTGACTAGCGGGGTTATAGGCGAGCAGTACTTC. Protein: CASSLTSGVIGEQYF.

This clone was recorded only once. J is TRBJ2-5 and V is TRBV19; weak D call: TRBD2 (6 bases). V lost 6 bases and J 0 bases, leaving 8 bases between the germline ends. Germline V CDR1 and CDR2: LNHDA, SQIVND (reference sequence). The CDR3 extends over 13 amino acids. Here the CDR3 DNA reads TGTGCCAGTAGGGGGACTCACCAAGAGACCCAGTACTTC. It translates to CASRGTHQETQYF.

The CDR3, as DNA: TGTGCCAGCAGCCGGACTAGCGGCTACACCTTC. Its protein is CASSRTSGYTF. V and J are TRBV9 and TRBJ1-2, with D hard to call. The ends were cut back, 4 bases at V and 8 bases at J, with 9 bases in the middle. The germline V gene has CDR1 SGDLS and CDR2 YYNGEE. CDR3 size: 11 residues.

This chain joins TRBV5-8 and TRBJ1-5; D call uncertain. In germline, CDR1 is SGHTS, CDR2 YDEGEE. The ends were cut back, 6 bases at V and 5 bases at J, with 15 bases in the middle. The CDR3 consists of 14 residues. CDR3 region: CASTGRQQDQPQHF. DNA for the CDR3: TGTGCCAGCACCGGGAGGCAGCAGGATCAGCCCCAGCATTTT.

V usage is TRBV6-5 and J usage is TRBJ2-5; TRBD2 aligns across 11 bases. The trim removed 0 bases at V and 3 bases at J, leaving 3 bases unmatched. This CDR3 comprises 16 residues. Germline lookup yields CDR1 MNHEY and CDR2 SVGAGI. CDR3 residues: CASSYSASGGKETQYF. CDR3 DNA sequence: TGTGCCAGCAGTTACTCCGCTAGCGGGGGGAAAGAGACCCAGTACTTC.

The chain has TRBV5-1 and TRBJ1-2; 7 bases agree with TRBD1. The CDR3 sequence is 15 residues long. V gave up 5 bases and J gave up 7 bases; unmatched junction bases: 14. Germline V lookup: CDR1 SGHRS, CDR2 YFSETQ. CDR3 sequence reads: CASRPTFGQVAGYTF. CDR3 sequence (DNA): TGCGCCAGCAGGCCTACATTTGGACAGGTGGCTGGCTACACCTTC.

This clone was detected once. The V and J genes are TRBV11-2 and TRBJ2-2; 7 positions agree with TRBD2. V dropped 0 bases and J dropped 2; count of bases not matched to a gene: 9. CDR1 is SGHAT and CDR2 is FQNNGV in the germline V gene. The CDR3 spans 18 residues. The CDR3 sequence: CASSLDPRESLNTGELFF. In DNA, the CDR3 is TGTGCCAGCAGCTTAGACCCGCGGGAGAGCCTTAACACCGGGGAGCTGTTTTTT.

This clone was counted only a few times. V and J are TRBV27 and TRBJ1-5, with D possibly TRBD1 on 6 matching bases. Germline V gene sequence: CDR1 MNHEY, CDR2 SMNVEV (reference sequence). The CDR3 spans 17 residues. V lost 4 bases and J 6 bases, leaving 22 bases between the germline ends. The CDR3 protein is CASSSRSYRAGSQPQHF. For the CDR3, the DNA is TGTGCCAGCAGTTCCCGATCCTACAGGGCGGGTAGTCAGCCCCAGCATTTT.

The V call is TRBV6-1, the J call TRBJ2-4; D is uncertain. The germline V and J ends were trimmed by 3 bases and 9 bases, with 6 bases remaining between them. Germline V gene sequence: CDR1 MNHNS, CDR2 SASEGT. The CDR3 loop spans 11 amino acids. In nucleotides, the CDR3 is TGTGCCAGCAGTGACCACGGCATTCAGTACTTC. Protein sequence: CASSDHGIQYF.